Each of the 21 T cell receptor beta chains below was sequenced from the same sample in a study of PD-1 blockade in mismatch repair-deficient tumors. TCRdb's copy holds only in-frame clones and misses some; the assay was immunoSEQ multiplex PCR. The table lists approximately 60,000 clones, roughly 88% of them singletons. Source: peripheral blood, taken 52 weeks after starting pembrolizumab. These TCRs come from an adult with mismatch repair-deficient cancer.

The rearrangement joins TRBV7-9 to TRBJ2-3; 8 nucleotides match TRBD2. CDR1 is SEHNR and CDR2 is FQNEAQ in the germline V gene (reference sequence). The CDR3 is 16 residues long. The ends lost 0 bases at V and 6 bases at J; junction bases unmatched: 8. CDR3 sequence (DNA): TGTGCCAGCAGCTTAGCAGGTAGCGGGGCCGGGGATACGCAGTATTTT. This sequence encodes CASSLAGSGAGDTQYF.

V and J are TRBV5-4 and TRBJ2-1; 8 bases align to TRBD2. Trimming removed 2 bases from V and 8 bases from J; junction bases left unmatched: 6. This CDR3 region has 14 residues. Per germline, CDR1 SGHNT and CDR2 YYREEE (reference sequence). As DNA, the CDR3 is TGTGCCAGCAGCTTCTACGGGAGGGCCTATGAGCAGTTCTTC. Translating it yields CASSFYGRAYEQFF. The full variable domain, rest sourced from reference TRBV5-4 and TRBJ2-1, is ETGVTQSPTHLIKTRGQQVTLRCSSQSGHNTVSWYQQALGQGPQFIFQYYREEENGRGNFPPRFSGLQFPNYSSELNVNALELDDSALYLCASSFYGRAYEQFFGPGTRLTVL.

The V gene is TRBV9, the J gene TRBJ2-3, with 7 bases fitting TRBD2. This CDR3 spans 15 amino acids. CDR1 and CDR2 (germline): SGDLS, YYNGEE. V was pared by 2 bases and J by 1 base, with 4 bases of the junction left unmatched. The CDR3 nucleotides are TGTGCCAGCAGCGTTGGGGGGAGGGGCACAGATACGCAGTATTTT. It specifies CASSVGGRGTDTQYF.

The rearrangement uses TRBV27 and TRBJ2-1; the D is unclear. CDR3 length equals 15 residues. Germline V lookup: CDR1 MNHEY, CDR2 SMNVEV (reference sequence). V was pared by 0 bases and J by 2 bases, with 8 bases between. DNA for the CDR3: TGTGCCAGCAGTTTATCGACAAACGCCTACAATGAGCAGTTCTTC. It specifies CASSLSTNAYNEQFF.

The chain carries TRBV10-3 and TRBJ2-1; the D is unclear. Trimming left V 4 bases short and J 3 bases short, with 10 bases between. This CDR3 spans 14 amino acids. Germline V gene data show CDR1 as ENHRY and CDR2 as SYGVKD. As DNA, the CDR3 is TGTGCCATCAGTGTAAAGGACCTCTACAATGAGCAGTTCTTC. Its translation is CAISVKDLYNEQFF.

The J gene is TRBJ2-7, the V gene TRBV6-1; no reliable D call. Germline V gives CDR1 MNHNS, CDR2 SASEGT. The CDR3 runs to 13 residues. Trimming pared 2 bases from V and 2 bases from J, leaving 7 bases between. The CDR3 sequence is CASSEWWTYEQYF. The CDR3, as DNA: TGTGCCAGCAGTGAATGGTGGACCTACGAGCAGTACTTC.

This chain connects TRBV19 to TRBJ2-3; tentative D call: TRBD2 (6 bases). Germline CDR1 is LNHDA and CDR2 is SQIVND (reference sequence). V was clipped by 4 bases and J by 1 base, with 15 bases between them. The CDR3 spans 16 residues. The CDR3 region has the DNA TGTGCCAGTAGTACCTCCGGGGGAGAGGGCACAGATACGCAGTATTTT. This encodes CASSTSGGEGTDTQYF.

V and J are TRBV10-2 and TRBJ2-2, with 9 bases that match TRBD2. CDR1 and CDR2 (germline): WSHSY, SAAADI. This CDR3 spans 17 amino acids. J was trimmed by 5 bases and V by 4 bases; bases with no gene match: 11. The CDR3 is CASSVVAGEGLTGELFF. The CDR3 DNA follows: TGCGCCAGCAGTGTGGTAGCGGGGGAGGGATTGACCGGGGAGCTGTTTTTT.

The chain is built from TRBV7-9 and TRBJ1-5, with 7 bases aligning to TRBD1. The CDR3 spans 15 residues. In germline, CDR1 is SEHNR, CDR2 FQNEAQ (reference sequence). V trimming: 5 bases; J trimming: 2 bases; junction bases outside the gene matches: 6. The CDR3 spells CASSRDQGGNQPQHF. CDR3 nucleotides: TGTGCCAGCAGCCGAGACCAGGGGGGCAATCAGCCCCAGCATTTT.

The CDR3: CSVPGTSTRYEQFF. The CDR3 bases are TGCAGCGTTCCCGGGACTAGCACCAGGTATGAGCAGTTCTTC. J is TRBJ2-1 and V is TRBV29-1; 9 nucleotides match TRBD2. This CDR3 is 14 amino acids long. The germline gives CDR1 SQVTM, CDR2 ANQGSEA. V shed 5 bases, J shed 8 bases, and the junction held 10 bases outside the gene matches.

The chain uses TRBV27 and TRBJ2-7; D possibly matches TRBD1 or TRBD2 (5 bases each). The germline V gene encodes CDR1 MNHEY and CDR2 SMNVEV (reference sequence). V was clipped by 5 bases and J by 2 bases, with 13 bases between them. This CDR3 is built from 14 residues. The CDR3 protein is CASSQRDGAYEQYF. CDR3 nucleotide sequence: TGTGCCAGCAGTCAGAGGGACGGGGCCTACGAGCAGTACTTC.

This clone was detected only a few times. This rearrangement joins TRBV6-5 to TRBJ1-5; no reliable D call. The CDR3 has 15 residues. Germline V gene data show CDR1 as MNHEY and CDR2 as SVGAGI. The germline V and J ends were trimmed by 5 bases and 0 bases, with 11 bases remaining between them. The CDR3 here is CASSPGSYSNQPQHF. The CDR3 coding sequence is TGTGCCAGCAGTCCCGGCAGCTATAGCAATCAGCCCCAGCATTTT.

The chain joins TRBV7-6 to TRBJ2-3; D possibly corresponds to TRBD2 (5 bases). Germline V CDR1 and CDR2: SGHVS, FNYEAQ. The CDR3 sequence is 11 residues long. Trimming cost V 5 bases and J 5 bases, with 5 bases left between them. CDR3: CASSRGDTQYF. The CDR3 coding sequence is TGTGCCAGCAGCCGGGGAGATACGCAGTATTTT.

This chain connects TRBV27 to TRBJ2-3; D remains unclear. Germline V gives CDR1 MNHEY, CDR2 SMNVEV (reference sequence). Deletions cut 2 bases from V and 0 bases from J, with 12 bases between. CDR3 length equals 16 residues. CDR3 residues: CASSLIDPLSTDTQYF. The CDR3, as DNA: TGTGCCAGCAGTTTAATCGACCCCCTAAGCACAGATACGCAGTATTTT.

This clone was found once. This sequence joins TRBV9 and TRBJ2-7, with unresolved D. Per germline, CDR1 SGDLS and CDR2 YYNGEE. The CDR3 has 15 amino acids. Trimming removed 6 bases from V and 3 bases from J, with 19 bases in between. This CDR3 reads CASTPSPSSIYEQYF. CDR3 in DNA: TGTGCCAGCACCCCCTCCCCGAGCTCAATCTACGAGCAGTACTTC. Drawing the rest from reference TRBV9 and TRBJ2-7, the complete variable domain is DSGVTQTPKHLITATGQRVTLRCSPRSGDLSVYWYQQSLDQGLQFLIQYYNGEERAKGNILERFSAQQFPDLHSELNLSSLELGDSALYFCASTPSPSSIYEQYFGPGTRLTVT.

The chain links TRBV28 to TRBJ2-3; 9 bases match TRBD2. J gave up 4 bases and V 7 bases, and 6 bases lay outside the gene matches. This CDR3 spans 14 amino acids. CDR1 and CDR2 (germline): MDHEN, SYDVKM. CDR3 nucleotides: TGTGCCAGCAAGGTTAGCGGGAGAGCAGATACGCAGTATTTT. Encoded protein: CASKVSGRADTQYF.

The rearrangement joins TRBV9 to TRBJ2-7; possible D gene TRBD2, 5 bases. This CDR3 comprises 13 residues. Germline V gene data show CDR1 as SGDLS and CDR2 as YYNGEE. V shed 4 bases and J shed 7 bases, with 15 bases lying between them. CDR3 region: CASSRGRWEEQYF. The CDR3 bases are TGTGCCAGCAGCCGTGGAAGGTGGGAGGAGCAGTACTTC.

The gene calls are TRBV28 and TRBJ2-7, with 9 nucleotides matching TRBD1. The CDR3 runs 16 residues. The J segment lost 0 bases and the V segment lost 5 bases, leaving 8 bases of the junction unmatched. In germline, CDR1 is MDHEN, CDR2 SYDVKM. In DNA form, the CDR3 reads TGTGCCAGCAGTACGGGACAGGGCCCTACCTCCTACGAGCAGTACTTC. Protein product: CASSTGQGPTSYEQYF.

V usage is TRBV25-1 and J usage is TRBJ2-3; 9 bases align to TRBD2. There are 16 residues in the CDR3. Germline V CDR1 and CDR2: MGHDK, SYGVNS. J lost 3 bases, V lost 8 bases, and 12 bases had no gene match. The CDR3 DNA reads TGTGCCAGCTTCGGATATAGCGGGAGTGGGACAGATACGCAGTATTTT. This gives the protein CASFGYSGSGTDTQYF.

CDR3 residues: CASSYSIYTFQETQYF. DNA of the CDR3: TGTGCCAGCAGTTACTCGATTTATACGTTCCAAGAGACCCAGTACTTC. The rearrangement links TRBV6-5 to TRBJ2-5, with D unresolved. CDR3 size: 16 residues. V dropped 0 bases and J dropped 1 base, with 12 bases sitting between them. The germline gives CDR1 MNHEY, CDR2 SVGAGI.

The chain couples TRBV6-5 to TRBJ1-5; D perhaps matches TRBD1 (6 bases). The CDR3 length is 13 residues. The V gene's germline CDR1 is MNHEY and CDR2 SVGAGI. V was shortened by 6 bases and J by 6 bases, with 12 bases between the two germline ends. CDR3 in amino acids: CASRRQEAQPQHF. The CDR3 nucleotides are TGTGCCAGCAGACGACAGGAGGCTCAGCCCCAGCATTTT.